The following is a TCR beta chain sequence with its context. Its antigen has not been determined. No much larger clone exists at a distance of one base, and base qualities are not known. The CDR3 has 13 amino acids, counting the end cysteine and phenylalanine. CDR3 DNA is the only sequence kept; it has 39 bases, read in frame from the first base. Trimmed from V: 6 bases; trimmed from J: 7 bases; junction bases lacking a gene match: 3. The germline V gene provides CDR1 WSHSY and CDR2 SAAADI. The source of the sample is a study of PD-1 blockade in mismatch repair-deficient tumors (dated by TCRdb to the late 2010s). Notes on the research overall: Between late 2013 and September 2016, the trial enrolled 86 consecutive patients with some eleven types of mismatch repair-deficient cancer, all of whom had received prior treatment and were progressing. Deep sequencing of TCR CDR3 regions was used to track tumor-associated T cell clones in peripheral blood of patients responding to PD-1 blockade. The paper as a whole reports these results and caveats: Clones residing in the tumor, which were often undetectable in blood before treatment, expanded quickly after pembrolizumab and then contracted, generally before radiologic responses.

Library construction relied on the immunoSEQ multiplex PCR assay. As stored in TCRdb, this immuneACCESS dataset retains in-frame rearrangements with V and J assigned. A fraction of the clones does not appear; measured against another copy, unresolved V genes explain less than half of the discrepancy, and the remainder lacks a known reason. For this sample there are about 49,000 clones; 77% appear just once. Together, the top ten hold roughly 3% of the sample. The sample's time point, from its label and the paper: peripheral blood before pembrolizumab. For every enrolled patient, mismatch repair deficiency was confirmed by either polymerase chain reaction or immunohistochemistry. TCR sequencing was performed for a few patients who responded to pembrolizumab therapy. The phase II trial prospectively tested pembrolizumab PD-1 blockade in advanced mismatch repair-deficient cancers regardless of tissue of origin. Peripheral blood T cell samples were serially collected before and at multiple times after PD-1 blockade was started. Blood sampling times were expressed in weeks after the first pembrolizumab dose.

Sequences were derived from PBMCs, sampled before pembrolizumab treatment. The TCR was taken from an adult with mismatch repair-deficient cancer. Recombination joined TRBV10-2 with TRBJ2-1, and 10 bases in between align with TRBD1. The CDR3 region has the sequence CASRGQGGNEQFF. In nucleotide form, the sequence is TGCGCCAGCAGAGGACAGGGGGGGAATGAGCAGTTCTTC.